This entry lists 27 T cell receptor beta chains sequenced from one sample in a study of Graves' ophthalmopathy and Graves' hyperthyroidism. RNA transcripts yielded amplified TCR beta CDR3 regions. Second-round multiplex PCR followed a first-round RT-PCR using HTBI primers. Using its own MiXCR run on the multiplex PCR reads, TCRdb lists one record per CDR3 protein. The table lists roughly 60,000 distinct CDR3 sequences, approximately 47% of them singletons. Sequencing input: peripheral blood. These receptor sequences come from an adult woman with Graves' ophthalmopathy.

The V call is TRBV20-1, the J call TRBJ2-7; D may correspond to TRBD1 or TRBD2 (5 bases each). The CDR3 totals 14 residues. With 1 base removed from V and 4 bases from J, the gap between germline ends came to 14 bases. The germline CDR1 and CDR2 sequences are DFQATT and SNEGSKA (reference sequence). CDR3 region: CSARAPGAVYEQYF. As DNA, the CDR3 is TGCAGTGCTAGAGCCCCCGGGGCCGTATACGAGCAGTACTTC.

This sequence joins TRBV19 and TRBJ2-5, with unresolved D. Trimming cost V 4 bases and J 1 base, with 7 bases left between them. CDR3 length: 13 residues. The germline gives CDR1 LNHDA, CDR2 SQIVND (reference sequence). The CDR3 nucleotides are TGTGCCAGTAGTAGTTCACTCCAAGAGACCCAGTACTTC. It is translated as CASSSSLQETQYF.

The genes are TRBV10-3 and TRBJ2-1, with 12 bases lining up with TRBD2. The V segment lost 3 bases and the J segment 6 bases; nucleotides outside the gene matches: 6. The germline V gene encodes CDR1 ENHRY and CDR2 SYGVKD. The CDR3 has 16 residues. CDR3: CAISEGLAGTLNEQFF. The CDR3 region has the DNA TGTGCCATCAGTGAAGGACTAGCGGGAACCCTCAATGAGCAGTTCTTC.

This clonotype was seen repeatedly, ten times or more. J is TRBJ2-3 and V is TRBV20-1, with D unclear. The ends were cut back, 6 bases at V and 6 bases at J, with 10 bases in the middle. The V gene's germline CDR1 is DFQATT and CDR2 SNEGSKA (reference sequence). The CDR3 consists of 11 residues. CDR3 bases: TGCAGTGCGAGTAACCTCGATACGCAGTATTTT. It encodes CSASNLDTQYF.

V and J are TRBV7-8 and TRBJ2-3; TRBD1 or TRBD2 may be the D gene (5 bases each). This CDR3 is built from 15 residues. The V and J ends lost 11 bases and 6 bases respectively, with 24 bases between them. The germline gives CDR1 SGHVS, CDR2 FQNEAQ. CDR3 coding DNA: TGTGCCTGGAGCCCGGGGAGCCCAGGGTTGGATACGCAGTATTTT. This sequence encodes CAWSPGSPGLDTQYF.

A remark on this clonotype: This may be a read error: a much more frequent sequence differs by one nucleotide. CDR3 region: CATSLGSLNTEAFF. In nucleotides, the CDR3 is TGTGCCACCAGTTTAGGAAGTCTGAACACTGAAGCTTTCTTT. The V gene is TRBV24-1, the J gene TRBJ1-1, with unresolved D. V lost 6 bases and J lost 0, with 10 bases in between. The germline CDR1 and CDR2 sequences are KGHDR and SFDVKD. The CDR3 loop spans 14 amino acids.

The chain has TRBV7-6 and TRBJ2-1; 13 bases are shared with TRBD2. The CDR3 has 17 residues. Germline V gives CDR1 SGHVS, CDR2 FNYEAQ. This chain's CDR3 is CSGSSEVGLAGVNEQFF. In nucleotides, the CDR3 is TGTTCCGGCAGCTCAGAGGTAGGACTAGCGGGAGTCAATGAGCAGTTCTTC. The full variable domain, its missing parts supplied by reference TRBV7-6 and TRBJ2-1, is GAGVSQSPRYKVTKRGQDVALRCDPISGHVSLYWYRQALGQGPEFLTYFNYEAQQDKSGLPNDRFSAERPEGSISTLTIQRTEQRDSAMYRCSGSSEVGLAGVNEQFFGPGTRLTVL.

This clonotype was seen many times. The chain carries TRBV11-2 and TRBJ1-3; TRBD1 is a possible D gene (6 bases). The CDR3 covers 15 residues. The ends were cut back, 5 bases at V and 0 bases at J, with 11 bases in the middle. Germline V gene data show CDR1 as SGHAT and CDR2 as FQNNGV. The CDR3 DNA reads as TGTGCCAGCAGCGACCGCAGGGGCTCTGGAAACACCATATATTTT. It codes for CASSDRRGSGNTIYF.

This clonotype was seen at least ten times. This sequence joins TRBV5-1 and TRBJ2-3; 8 bases map to TRBD2. The CDR3 loop spans 16 amino acids. Germline values: CDR1 SGHRS, CDR2 YFSETQ. The V gene end was trimmed by 1 base and the J gene end by 0 bases; junction bases not matched to a gene: 4. The CDR3 region is CASSLLAGVSTDTQYF. Here the CDR3 DNA reads TGCGCCAGCAGCTTGCTAGCGGGCGTTAGCACAGATACGCAGTATTTT.

This clonotype was counted at least ten times. The CDR3 protein is CASSLETGRRTDTQYF. CDR3 nucleotide sequence: TGCGCCAGCAGCTTGGAGACAGGGAGACGCACAGATACGCAGTATTTT. The chain has TRBV5-1 and TRBJ2-3, with 7 bases lining up with TRBD1. CDR1 and CDR2 (germline): SGHRS, YFSETQ. The V segment lost 0 bases and the J segment 1 base; nucleotides outside the gene matches: 5. The CDR3 consists of 16 residues.

In this sample, this clonotype turned up many times. The chain recombines TRBV29-1 with TRBJ2-1; weak D call: TRBD1 (5 bases). V was clipped by 8 bases and J by 7 bases, with 15 bases between them. The germline CDR1 and CDR2 sequences are SQVTM and ANQGSEA. This CDR3 has 12 residues. As DNA, the CDR3 is TGCAGCTCCGTAAGGGGTCGGAATGAGCAGTTCTTC. This codes for CSSVRGRNEQFF.

Ten or more counts support this clonotype. The J gene is TRBJ2-1, the V gene TRBV11-1, with TRBD1 matching over 8 bases. The J segment lost 4 bases and the V segment lost 4 bases, leaving 6 bases of the junction unmatched. Germline lookup yields CDR1 SGHAT and CDR2 FQDESV (reference sequence). This CDR3 contains 15 residues. CDR3: CASSSDREGYNEQFF. As DNA, the CDR3 is TGTGCCAGCAGCTCGGACAGGGAAGGGTACAATGAGCAGTTCTTC.

This clonotype was counted many times. The chain has TRBV13 and TRBJ2-5; the match to TRBD1 covers 10 bases. The CDR3 has 15 amino acids. V shed 0 bases, J shed 5 bases, and the junction held 3 bases outside the gene matches. Per germline, CDR1 PRHDT and CDR2 FYEKMQ (reference sequence). The CDR3 DNA sequence: TGTGCCAGCAGCTTAGGTTTGGGACAGGGGGAGACCCAGTACTTC. Translated, it gives CASSLGLGQGETQYF.

About this clonotype: A read error is possible here, since a much larger clone lies one base away. J is TRBJ2-5 and V is TRBV4-1; possibly TRBD2 for D (6 bases). The CDR3 has 16 residues. In germline, CDR1 is MGHRA, CDR2 YSYEKL. Trimming took off 4 bases at V and 1 base at J, with 16 bases between the two ends. The CDR3 is CASSRPSERFQETQYF. The CDR3 DNA is TGCGCCAGCAGCCGGCCTAGCGAGCGGTTCCAAGAGACCCAGTACTTC.

The CDR3 spells CSAWFSNQPQHF. The CDR3 DNA reads as TGCAGTGCTTGGTTTAGCAATCAGCCCCAGCATTTT. The chain carries TRBV20-1 and TRBJ1-5; no clear D. CDR3 size: 12 residues. CDR1 and CDR2 (germline): DFQATT, SNEGSKA (reference sequence). The V end lost 5 bases, the J end lost 0 bases, and 5 bases lay between the germline ends.

Notes on this clonotype: Since the CDR3 does not end with the conserved phenylalanine or tryptophan, this likely comes from a read error. The gene calls are TRBV10-3 and TRBJ2-7; TRBD2 matches 9 bases. CDR1 is ENHRY and CDR2 is SYGVKD in the germline V gene. CDR3 length equals 16 residues. CDR3 loop: CASSLSLAGVAYGQYL. The CDR3, as DNA: TGTGCCAGCAGTTTATCATTAGCGGGAGTCGCCTACGGGCAGTACCTC.

The chain carries TRBV25-1 and TRBJ2-3, with 12 nucleotides matching TRBD2. Trimming removed 10 bases from V and 6 bases from J; junction bases left unmatched: 14. This CDR3 region has 16 residues. Germline V lookup: CDR1 MGHDK, CDR2 SYGVNS. CDR3 nucleotide sequence: TGTGCCAACCTCCTTCTAGCGGGAGGGCCGGCGGATACGCAGTATTTT. Amino acids: CANLLLAGGPADTQYF.

Comment on this clonotype: At one boundary the junction diverges from the germline segment, which might be a read error. This chain joins TRBV7-7 and TRBJ2-1; 9 bases are a match to TRBD2. Germline CDR1 reads SSHAT; CDR2 reads FNYEAQ (reference sequence). This CDR3 contains 16 residues. CDR3 region: CASSLAAGGDYNEQFF. In nucleotides, the CDR3 is TGTGCTAGCAGCTTAGCGGCGGGGGGGGACTACAATGAGCAGTTCTTC.

The gene calls are TRBV7-2 and TRBJ1-5, with D maybe TRBD1 (5 bases). Trimming cost V 1 base and J 0 bases, with 7 bases left between them. The CDR3 totals 15 residues. CDR1 SGHTA and CDR2 FQGNSA come from the germline V gene. The CDR3 DNA is TGTGCCAGCAGCTTAGACAGGACTAGCAATCAGCCCCAGCATTTT. It specifies CASSLDRTSNQPQHF.

Remarks on this clonotype: Because it lacks the conserved phenylalanine or tryptophan at the end, this CDR3 is likely a read error. The DNA is omitted, as the CDR3 cannot be located on it reliably, and the CDR3 follows TCRdb's listing. This chain uses TRBV20-1 with TRBJ1-5. The CDR3 sequence runs 12 residues, both termini included. Germline CDR1 and CDR2: DFQATT and SNEGSKA (reference sequence). CDR3 protein: CSATEGNQPSMV.

This clonotype was found many times. The chain is built from TRBV6-6 and TRBJ2-5, with 8 bases matching TRBD1. Germline CDR1 is MNHNY and CDR2 is SVGAGI (reference sequence). The CDR3 extends over 15 amino acids. The V and J ends lost 4 bases and 5 bases, in that order; junction bases with no gene match: 9. CDR3 residues: CASSFDGTGKETQYF. The CDR3 nucleotides are TGTGCCAGCAGTTTCGACGGGACAGGAAAGGAGACCCAGTACTTC.

The table lists this clonotype with many counts. This may be a read error, as it is one base from a much larger clone. J is TRBJ2-7 and V is TRBV11-3, with 7 bases identical to TRBD2. In germline, CDR1 is SGHNT, CDR2 YENEEA. Trimming took 4 bases from V and 6 from J; bases not matched to a gene: 15. The CDR3 length is 16 residues. Written as DNA, the CDR3 is TGTGCCAGCAGCTCCCGTCTTGGCGGGAGCGCAGTCGAGCAGTACTTC. It specifies CASSSRLGGSAVEQYF.

The rearrangement uses TRBV10-3 and TRBJ2-1; D not resolved. The CDR3 sequence is 14 residues long. CDR1 and CDR2 (germline): ENHRY, SYGVKD. The V gene lost 0 bases and the J gene lost 3 bases, with 6 bases spanning the gap. CDR3 in amino acids: CAISESSSYNEQFF. The CDR3 DNA follows: TGTGCCATCAGTGAGTCGAGTAGCTACAATGAGCAGTTCTTC.

The chain carries TRBV2 and TRBJ2-7; 13 positions match TRBD2. The germline CDR1 and CDR2 sequences are SNHLY and FYNNEI. J gave up 6 bases and V 6 bases, and 5 bases lay outside the gene matches. The CDR3 is 14 residues long. The CDR3 DNA reads as TGTGCCAGCAGATACCGACTAGCGGGAGGCGAGCAGTACTTC. It yields the protein CASRYRLAGGEQYF. The variable domain in full, completed from reference TRBV2 and TRBJ2-7, reads EPEVTQTPSHQVTQMGQEVILRCVPISNHLYFYWYRQILGQKVEFLVSFYNNEISEKSEIFDDQFSVERPDGSNFTLKIRSTKLEDSAMYFCASRYRLAGGEQYFGPGTRLTVT.

This clonotype has more than one count but fewer than ten. The rearrangement uses TRBV29-1 and TRBJ2-3; 9 bases align to TRBD2. J gave up 0 bases and V 6 bases, and 4 bases lay outside the gene matches. The CDR3 runs 14 residues. The germline V gene encodes CDR1 SQVTM and CDR2 ANQGSEA. The CDR3 protein is CSVPSGTSTDTQYF. DNA for the CDR3: TGCAGCGTCCCTAGCGGGACTAGCACAGATACGCAGTATTTT.

This chain uses TRBV7-3 with TRBJ2-1; 8 nucleotides match TRBD1. The CDR3 loop spans 15 amino acids. V gave up 4 bases and J gave up 1 base; unmatched junction bases: 3. Germline values: CDR1 SGHTA, CDR2 FQGTGA. CDR3 DNA sequence: TGTGCCAGCAGCTCAACAGGGGGATCCTACAATGAGCAGTTCTTC. Protein product: CASSSTGGSYNEQFF.

This chain connects TRBV5-1 to TRBJ2-7, with D uncertain. CDR1 SGHRS and CDR2 YFSETQ come from the germline V gene. V was cut by 0 bases and J by 2 bases, with 12 bases left in between. This CDR3 spans 15 amino acids. The CDR3 coding sequence is TGCGCCAGCAGCTTGGAGAACAGTGCTCCCTACGAGCAGTACTTC. Translating gives CASSLENSAPYEQYF.